This T cell receptor (beta chain) was observed in a study of T cell responses to AZD1222 COVID-19 vaccine. Generated by immunoSEQ multiplex PCR, the TCRdb table keeps only in-frame clones and is missing some. The table records 150,000 to 250,000 clones, around 93% of them present only once. Study-level points and caveats: Once two AZD1222 doses were given, Spike-specific TCR breadth and depth went up. Spike-spanning, vaccine-associated CD4 TCRs were dominant at 160-218 and 743-854. Among the donors, most were white British and more were female, and clonal diversity was possibly underestimated.

On this clone: What it binds is unknown.

The CDR3 totals 15 residues. Germline assignment: CDR1 SGHNT and CDR2 YENEEA. V trimming: 5 bases; J trimming: 3 bases; junction bases outside the gene matches: 2. The receptor was isolated from an adult who received the AZD1222 COVID-19 vaccine. This chain joins TRBV11-3 and TRBJ2-2; 11 bases line up with TRBD1. The sequences come from peripheral blood, collected 28 days after the second AZD1222 dose. The CDR3 region has the DNA TGTGCCAGCAGCCGGGGACAGGGGGACACCGGGGAGCTGTTTTTT. The encoded protein is CASSRGQGDTGELFF.